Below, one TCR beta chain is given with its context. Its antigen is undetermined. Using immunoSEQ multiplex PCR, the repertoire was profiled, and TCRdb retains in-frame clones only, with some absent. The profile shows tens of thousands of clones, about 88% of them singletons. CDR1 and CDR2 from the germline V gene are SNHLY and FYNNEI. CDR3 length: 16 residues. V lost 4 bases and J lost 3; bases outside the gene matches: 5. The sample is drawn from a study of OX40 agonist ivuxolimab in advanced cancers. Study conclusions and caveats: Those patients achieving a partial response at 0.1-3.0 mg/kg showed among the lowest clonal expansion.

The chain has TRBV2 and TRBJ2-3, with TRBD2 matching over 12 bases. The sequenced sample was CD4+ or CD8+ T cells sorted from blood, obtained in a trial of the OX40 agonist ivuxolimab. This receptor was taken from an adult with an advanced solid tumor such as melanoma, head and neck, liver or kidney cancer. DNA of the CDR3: TGTGCCAGCAGTGCGGCACTAGCGGGGGGAACAGATACGCAGTATTTT. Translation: CASSAALAGGTDTQYF.